A selection of T cell receptor beta chains follows, all from one sample in a study of T-cell reconstitution after alpha-beta-depleted transplantation in children. TCRdb passed the PCR reads through MiXCR, listing each CDR3 protein once. The sample includes hundreds of thousands of distinct CDR3 sequences, approximately 16% of them seen just once. The sequencing used PBMCs from the stem cell graft donor, collected from the stem cell graft. The receptors originated from a human donor who donated a stem cell graft to a child with acute myeloid leukemia. Both conserved end residues are part of each CDR3. The order of the fields is clone size, CDR3 length, V gene, J gene, D gene, CDR3 DNA, CDR3 protein. The D gene is left open where the match is weak. Rows give clone size only sometimes, using once, few, many, or a class for an expanded clone.

>many|16|TRBV29-1|TRBJ2-3|.
TGCAGCGTTGAAGATATGGTTCACGAAAGCACAGATACGCAGTATTTT
CSVEDMVHESTDTQYF
>many|13|TRBV10-3|TRBJ2-5|.
TGTGCCATCAGCGCAGGGAGCCAAGAGACCCAGTACTTC
CAISAGSQETQYF
>many|15|TRBV20-1|TRBJ1-4|.
TGCAGTGCCGCCTCCCCGCACCTCGCTAATGAAAAACTGTTTTTT
CSAASPHLANEKLFF
>many|17|TRBV5-6|TRBJ2-3|TRBD2
TGTGCCAGCAGCTTACCGGGACTAGCGGGTAACACAGATACGCAGTATTTT
CASSLPGLAGNTDTQYF
>many|15|TRBV5-6|TRBJ1-5|TRBD1
TGTGCCAGCAGGCTGGGACAGGGAGACAATCAGCCCCAGCATTTT
CASRLGQGDNQPQHF
>.|12|TRBV20-1|TRBJ2-7|TRBD2
TGCAGTGCTACGGGGGGCTCCTACGAGCAGTACTTC
CSATGGSYEQYF
>many|14|TRBV12-3/TRBV12-4|TRBJ1-1|TRBD1
TGTGCCAGCAGTTTGGGACAGTGGAACACTGAAGCTTTCTTT
CASSLGQWNTEAFF
>few|12|TRBV6-2/TRBV6-3|TRBJ1-1|.
TGTGCCAGCAGTTCAACGGTTGTTGAAGCTTTCTTT
CASSSTVVEAFF
>few|14|TRBV6-1|TRBJ2-5|TRBD2
TGTGCCAGCAGTCTAGGACTAGCGACGGAGACCCAGTACTTC
CASSLGLATETQYF
>.|17|TRBV11-2|TRBJ2-1|.
TGTGCCAGCAGCTTAGGGATTGGTTGGGAAGGGCGCAATGAGCAGTTCTTC
CASSLGIGWEGRNEQFF
>many|15|TRBV7-2|TRBJ1-2|TRBD1
TGTGCCAGCAGCTCTAACTCCCAGGGGGCGCGGGGCTACACCTTC
CASSSNSQGARGYTF
>few|16|TRBV20-1|TRBJ2-3|.
TGCAGTGCCCCCCCGAGCGACACCTCTATAACAGATACGCAGTATTTT
CSAPPSDTSITDTQYF
>many|15|TRBV7-2|TRBJ2-1|TRBD2
TGTGCCAGCAGCTTTCTAGCGGGGTCCTACAATGAGCAGTTCTTC
CASSFLAGSYNEQFF
>.|14|TRBV5-1|TRBJ2-3|.
TGCGCCAGCAGCGAGAGGGGGGACACAGATACGCAGTATTTT
CASSERGDTDTQYF
>few|15|TRBV12-3/TRBV12-4|TRBJ1-6|.
TGTGCCAGCAGTCCAGGGAGCTCCTATAATTCACCCCTCCACTTT
CASSPGSSYNSPLHF
>.|15|TRBV9|TRBJ1-4|.
TGTGCCAGCAGCCTCGGTAGATCAACTAATGAAAAACTGTTTTTT
CASSLGRSTNEKLFF
>many|13|TRBV20-1|TRBJ2-5|TRBD2
TGCAGTGCTGGAGCGGGGGGGCGTGAGACCCAGTACTTC
CSAGAGGRETQYF
>.|15|TRBV7-8|TRBJ2-1|TRBD2
TGTGCCAGCAGCTCGCGGGGGGGTACGGGCAATGAGCAGTTCTTC
CASSSRGGTGNEQFF
>few|15|TRBV12-3/TRBV12-4|TRBJ2-5|TRBD2
TGTGCCAGCAGTTTAGTTACCAGCGGGGGAGAGACCCAGTACTTC
CASSLVTSGGETQYF
>many|18|TRBV4-2|TRBJ2-1|.
TGTGCCAGCAGCCAAGATTTTGGGGGGACCATCACACTACATGAGCAGTTCTTC
CASSQDFGGTITLHEQFF
>few|15|TRBV29-1|TRBJ1-1|TRBD1
TGCAGCGGGCGGGGACAGACGGAAATGAACACTGAAGCTTTCTTT
CSGRGQTEMNTEAFF
>many|16|TRBV12-3/TRBV12-4|TRBJ2-3|.
TGTGCCAGCAGTTTTGGGGGGCTAGCTCCTCCTGATACGCAGTATTTT
CASSFGGLAPPDTQYF
>many|14|TRBV20-1|TRBJ2-1|.
TGCAGTGCTAGAGACCGGTACTCCTACAATGAGCAGTTCTTC
CSARDRYSYNEQFF
>.|14|TRBV5-1|TRBJ1-4|.
TGCGCCAGCAGACAGGGCGGTCGGAATGAAAAACTGTTTTTT
CASRQGGRNEKLFF
>many|15|TRBV27|TRBJ2-7|.
TGTGCCAGCAGTTTAGCGGGGGCGCGGATCTACGAGCAGTACTTC
CASSLAGARIYEQYF
>many|15|TRBV7-6|TRBJ2-1|TRBD2
TGTGCCAGCAGCCGCGGGACTAGCGGGGGGGATGAGCAGTTCTTC
CASSRGTSGGDEQFF
>few|15|TRBV7-2|TRBJ2-3|TRBD2
TGTGCCAGCAGTGCGGGGGGACGGGCCACAGATACGCAGTATTTT
CASSAGGRATDTQYF
>few|15|TRBV7-3|TRBJ2-1|.
TGTGCCAGCAGCCCCACTTTGGGACCCTCAAGTGAGCAGTTCTTC
CASSPTLGPSSEQFF
>many|15|TRBV10-3|TRBJ1-2|TRBD1
TGTGCCATCAGTGAACCCGGGACAGCTAACTATGGCTACACCTTC
CAISEPGTANYGYTF
>few|15|TRBV4-2|TRBJ2-2|.
TGTGCCAGCAGCCAAGTGGGAGGGGGGGCCGGGGAGCTGTTTTTT
CASSQVGGGAGELFF
>many|16|TRBV7-2|TRBJ2-3|.
TGTGCCAGCAGCTCTCAGGGGGGTTTAAACACAGATACGCAGTATTTT
CASSSQGGLNTDTQYF
>many|11|TRBV12-3/TRBV12-4|TRBJ2-2|.
TGTGCCAGCAGCCTCCTCGGGGAGCTGTTTTTT
CASSLLGELFF
>many|14|TRBV6-5|TRBJ2-1|.
TGTGCCAGCAGTTACGCGGGGAACTACAATGAGCAGTTCTTC
CASSYAGNYNEQFF
>.|17|TRBV27|TRBJ1-5|TRBD1
TGTGCCAGCAGGAAAGTAGGCTCAGGGGGCAGCAATCAGCCCCAGCATTTT
CASRKVGSGGSNQPQHF
>.|13|TRBV20-1|TRBJ1-1|TRBD1
TGCAGTGCTAGAGAGGGACAGGGCTCTGAAGCTTTCTTT
CSAREGQGSEAFF
>few|17|TRBV4-3|TRBJ2-3|TRBD2
TGCGCCAGCAGCCAAGTCTTACTAGCGCTAAGCACAGATACGCAGTATTTT
CASSQVLLALSTDTQYF
>many|17|TRBV20-1|TRBJ2-5|TRBD1
TGCAGTGCTGTCTCTACCATCCACAGGGGATACCAAGAGACCCAGTACTTC
CSAVSTIHRGYQETQYF
>.|12|TRBV5-1|TRBJ1-1|TRBD1
TGCGCCAGCAGCCAAGGACAGGGACCAGCTTTCTTT
CASSQGQGPAFF
>many|10|TRBV20-1|TRBJ2-1|.
TGCAGTGCTAGTACGGATTATCACACCTTC
CSASTDYHTF
>.|12|TRBV18|TRBJ2-5|.
TGTGCCAGCGGGGGTTCACAAGAGACCCAGTACTTC
CASGGSQETQYF